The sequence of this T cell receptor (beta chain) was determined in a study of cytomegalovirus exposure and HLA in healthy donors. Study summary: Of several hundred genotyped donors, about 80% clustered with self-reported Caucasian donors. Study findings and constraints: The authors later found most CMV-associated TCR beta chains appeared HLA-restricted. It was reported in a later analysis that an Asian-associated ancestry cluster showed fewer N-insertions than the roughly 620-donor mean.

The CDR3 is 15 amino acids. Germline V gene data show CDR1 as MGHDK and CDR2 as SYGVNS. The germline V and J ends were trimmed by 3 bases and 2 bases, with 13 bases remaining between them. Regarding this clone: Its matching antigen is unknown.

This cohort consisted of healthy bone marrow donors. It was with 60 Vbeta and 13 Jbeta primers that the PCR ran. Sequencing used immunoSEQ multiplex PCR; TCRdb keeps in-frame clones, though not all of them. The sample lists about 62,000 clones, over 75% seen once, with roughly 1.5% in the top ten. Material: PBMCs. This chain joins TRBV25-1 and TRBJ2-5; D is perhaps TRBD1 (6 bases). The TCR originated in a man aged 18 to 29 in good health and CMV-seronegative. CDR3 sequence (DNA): TGTGCCAGCAGTGATCCCGGACAGATGCAAGAGACCCAGTACTTC. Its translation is CASSDPGQMQETQYF.